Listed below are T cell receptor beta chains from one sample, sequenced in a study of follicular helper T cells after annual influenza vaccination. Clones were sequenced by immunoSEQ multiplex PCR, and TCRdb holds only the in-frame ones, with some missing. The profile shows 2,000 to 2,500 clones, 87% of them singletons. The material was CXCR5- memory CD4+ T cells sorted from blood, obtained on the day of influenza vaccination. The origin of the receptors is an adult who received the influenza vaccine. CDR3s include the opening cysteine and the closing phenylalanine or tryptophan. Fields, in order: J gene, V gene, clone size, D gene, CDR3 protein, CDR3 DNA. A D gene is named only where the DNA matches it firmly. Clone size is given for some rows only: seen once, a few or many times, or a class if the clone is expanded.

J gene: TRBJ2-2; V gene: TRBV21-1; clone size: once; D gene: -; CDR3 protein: CASSKTPGHRELFF; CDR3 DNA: TGTGCCAGCAGCAAGACCCCCGGGCACCGGGAGCTGTTTTTT
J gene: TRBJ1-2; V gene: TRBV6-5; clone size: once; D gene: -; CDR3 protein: CASRQSLFTGYTF; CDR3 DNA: TGTGCCAGCAGACAGTCTCTGTTCACGGGCTACACCTTC
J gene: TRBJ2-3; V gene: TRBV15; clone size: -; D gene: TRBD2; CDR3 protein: CATSIFSGRATDTQYF; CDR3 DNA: TGTGCCACCAGCATATTTAGCGGGAGGGCCACAGATACGCAGTATTTT
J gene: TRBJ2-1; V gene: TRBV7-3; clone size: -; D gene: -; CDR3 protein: CASSPYAGSSYNEQFF; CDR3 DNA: TGTGCCAGCAGCCCGTATGCGGGTAGCTCCTACAATGAGCAGTTCTTC
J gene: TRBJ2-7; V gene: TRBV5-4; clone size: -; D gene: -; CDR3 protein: CASSLGGYEQYF; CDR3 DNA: TGTGCCAGCAGCTTGGGGGGCTACGAGCAGTACTTC
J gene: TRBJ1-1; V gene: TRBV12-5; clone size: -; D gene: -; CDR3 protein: CASGFITGSKLNTEAFF; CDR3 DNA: TGTGCTAGTGGTTTTATAACCGGGTCTAAGCTGAACACTGAAGCTTTCTTT
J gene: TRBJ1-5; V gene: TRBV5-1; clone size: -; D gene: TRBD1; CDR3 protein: CASSLGSGGGQPQHF; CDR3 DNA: TGCGCCAGCAGCTTGGGATCAGGGGGGGGTCAGCCCCAGCATTTT
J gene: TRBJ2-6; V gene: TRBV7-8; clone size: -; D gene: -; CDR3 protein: CASSPSTGANVLTF; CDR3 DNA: TGTGCCAGCAGCCCAAGTACTGGGGCCAACGTCCTGACTTTC
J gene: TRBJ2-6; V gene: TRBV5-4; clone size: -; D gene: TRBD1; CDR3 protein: CASSFQGASSGANVLTF; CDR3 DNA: TGTGCCAGCAGCTTCCAGGGGGCAAGCTCTGGGGCCAACGTCCTGACTTTC
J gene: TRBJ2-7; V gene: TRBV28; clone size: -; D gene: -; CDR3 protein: CASIQRGISYEQYF; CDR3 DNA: TGTGCCAGCATTCAGAGAGGGATCTCCTACGAGCAGTACTTC
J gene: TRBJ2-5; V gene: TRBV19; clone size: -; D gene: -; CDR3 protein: CASSIGTSQETQYF; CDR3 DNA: TGTGCCAGTAGTATTGGGACGTCTCAAGAGACCCAGTACTTC
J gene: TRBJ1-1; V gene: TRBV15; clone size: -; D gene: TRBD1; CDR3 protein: CAARRIRGSANTEAFF; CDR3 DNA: TGTGCCGCCCGGCGGATCAGGGGGAGCGCGAACACTGAAGCTTTCTTT
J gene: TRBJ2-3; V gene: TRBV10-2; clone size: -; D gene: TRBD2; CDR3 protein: CASSKAGGGTDTQYF; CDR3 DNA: TGCGCCAGCAGTAAAGCGGGAGGGGGCACAGATACGCAGTATTTT
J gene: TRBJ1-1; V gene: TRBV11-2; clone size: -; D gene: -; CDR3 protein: CASSPGGEAFF; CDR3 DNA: TGTGCCAGCAGCCCCGGAGGAGAAGCTTTCTTT
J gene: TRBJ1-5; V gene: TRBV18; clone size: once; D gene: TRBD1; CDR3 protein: CASSPTFTGGSNQPQHF; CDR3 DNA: TGTGCCAGCTCACCAACCTTTACAGGGGGCAGCAATCAGCCCCAGCATTTT
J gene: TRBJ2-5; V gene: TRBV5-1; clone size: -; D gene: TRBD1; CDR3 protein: CASSQPGQIQETQYF; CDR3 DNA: TGCGCCAGCAGCCAGCCGGGACAGATCCAAGAGACCCAGTACTTC
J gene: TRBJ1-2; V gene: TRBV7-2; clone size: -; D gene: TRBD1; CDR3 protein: CASRFTGGDGYTF; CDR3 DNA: TGTGCCAGCAGGTTTACAGGGGGCGATGGCTACACCTTC
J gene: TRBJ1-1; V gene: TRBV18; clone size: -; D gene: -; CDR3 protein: CASSPPQGWDTEAFF; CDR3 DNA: TGTGCCAGCTCACCACCCCAGGGGTGGGACACTGAAGCTTTCTTT
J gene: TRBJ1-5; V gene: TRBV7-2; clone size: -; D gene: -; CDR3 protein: CASSFSDGFQPQHF; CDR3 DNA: TGTGCCAGCAGCTTCTCTGATGGTTTTCAGCCCCAGCATTTT
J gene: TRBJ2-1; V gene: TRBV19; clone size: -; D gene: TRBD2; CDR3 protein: CASIRTSGAGEQFF; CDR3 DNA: TGTGCCAGTATCCGAACTAGCGGGGCCGGGGAGCAGTTCTTC
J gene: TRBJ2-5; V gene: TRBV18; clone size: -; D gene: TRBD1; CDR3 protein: CASSTRGLLETQYF; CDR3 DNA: TGTGCCAGCTCAACCAGGGGGCTGTTGGAGACCCAGTACTTC
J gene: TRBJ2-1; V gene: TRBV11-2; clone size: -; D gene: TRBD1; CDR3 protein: CASSLGQGAYNEQFF; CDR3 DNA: TGTGCCAGCAGCTTAGGGCAGGGGGCCTACAATGAGCAGTTCTTC
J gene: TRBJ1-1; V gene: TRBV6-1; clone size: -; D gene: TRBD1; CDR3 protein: CASSGRGTGTGKFPEAFF; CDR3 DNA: TGTGCCAGCAGTGGGCGGGGAACCGGGACAGGGAAATTCCCTGAAGCTTTCTTT
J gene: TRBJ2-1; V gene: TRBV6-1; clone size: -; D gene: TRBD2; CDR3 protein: CASSASGMNNEQFF; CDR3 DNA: TGTGCCAGCAGTGCGAGCGGGATGAACAATGAGCAGTTCTTC
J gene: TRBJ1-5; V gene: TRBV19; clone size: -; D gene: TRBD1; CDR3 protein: CASSIWRQGGGNQPQHF; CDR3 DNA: TGTGCCAGTAGTATATGGAGACAGGGAGGGGGCAATCAGCCCCAGCATTTT
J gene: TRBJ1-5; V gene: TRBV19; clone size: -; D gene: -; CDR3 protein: CASTLRGGSNQPQHF; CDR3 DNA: TGTGCCAGTACCCTGCGAGGGGGTAGCAATCAGCCCCAGCATTTT
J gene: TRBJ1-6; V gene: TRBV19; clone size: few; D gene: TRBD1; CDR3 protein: CASSTLGTGGNSPLHF; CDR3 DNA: TGTGCCAGTAGTACCCTTGGGACAGGGGGCAATTCACCCCTCCACTTT
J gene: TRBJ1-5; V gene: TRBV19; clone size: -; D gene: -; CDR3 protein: CASTGTAVYSNQPQHF; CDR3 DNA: TGTGCCAGTACTGGAACGGCAGTTTATAGCAATCAGCCCCAGCATTTT
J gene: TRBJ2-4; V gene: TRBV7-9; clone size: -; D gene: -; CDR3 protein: CASSLDGLAKNIQYF; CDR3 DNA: TGTGCCAGCAGCTTAGACGGGTTAGCCAAAAACATTCAGTACTTC
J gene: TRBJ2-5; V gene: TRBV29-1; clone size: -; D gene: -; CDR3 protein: CSGIHAAQETQYF; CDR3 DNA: TGCAGCGGGATACACGCCGCCCAAGAGACCCAGTACTTC
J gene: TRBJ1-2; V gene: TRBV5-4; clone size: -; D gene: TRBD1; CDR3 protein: CASSRVTGGTGYTF; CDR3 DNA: TGTGCCAGCAGCCGAGTGACAGGGGGTACTGGCTACACCTTC
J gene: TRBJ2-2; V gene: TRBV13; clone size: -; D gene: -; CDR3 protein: CASSLSAPGELFF; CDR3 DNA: TGTGCCAGCAGCTTATCGGCCCCCGGGGAGCTGTTTTTT
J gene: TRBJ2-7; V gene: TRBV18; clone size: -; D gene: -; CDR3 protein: CASSTGTAYEQYF; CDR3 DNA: TGTGCCAGCTCAACAGGGACGGCCTACGAGCAGTACTTC
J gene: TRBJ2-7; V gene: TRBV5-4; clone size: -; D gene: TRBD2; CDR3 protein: CASSPQGGRSDEQYF; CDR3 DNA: TGTGCCAGCAGCCCCCAGGGCGGGAGGTCAGACGAGCAGTACTTC
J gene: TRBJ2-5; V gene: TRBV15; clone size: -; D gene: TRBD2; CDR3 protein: CATSSGGAGETQYF; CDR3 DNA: TGTGCCACCAGCAGCGGGGGGGCCGGAGAGACCCAGTACTTC
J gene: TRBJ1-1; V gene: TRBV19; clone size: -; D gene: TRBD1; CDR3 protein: CASSIKGASEAFF; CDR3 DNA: TGTGCCAGTAGTATCAAGGGGGCGTCTGAAGCTTTCTTT
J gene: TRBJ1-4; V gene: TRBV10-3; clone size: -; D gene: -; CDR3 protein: CAIGGGTNEKLFF; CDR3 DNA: TGTGCCATCGGGGGGGGAACTAATGAAAAACTGTTTTTT
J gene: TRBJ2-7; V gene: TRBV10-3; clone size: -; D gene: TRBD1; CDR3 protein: CAIRGDRGEQYF; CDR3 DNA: TGTGCCATCAGGGGGGACAGGGGCGAGCAGTACTTC